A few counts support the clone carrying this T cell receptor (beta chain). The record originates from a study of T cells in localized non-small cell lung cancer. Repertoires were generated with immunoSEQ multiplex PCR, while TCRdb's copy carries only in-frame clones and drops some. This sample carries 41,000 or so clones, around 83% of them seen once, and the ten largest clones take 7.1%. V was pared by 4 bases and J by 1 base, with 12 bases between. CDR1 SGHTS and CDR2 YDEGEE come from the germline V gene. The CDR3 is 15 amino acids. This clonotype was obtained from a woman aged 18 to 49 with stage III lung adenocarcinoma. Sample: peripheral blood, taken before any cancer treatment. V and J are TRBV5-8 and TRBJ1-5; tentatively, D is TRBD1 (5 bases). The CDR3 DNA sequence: TGTGCCAGCAGCCACCAGGGTTGGAGCAATCAGCCCCAGCATTTT. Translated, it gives CASSHQGWSNQPQHF. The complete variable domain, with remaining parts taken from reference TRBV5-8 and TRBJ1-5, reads EAGVTQSPTHLIKTRGQQATLRCSPISGHTSVYWYQQALGLGLQFLLWYDEGEERNRGNFPPRFSGRQFPNYSSELNVNALELEDSALYLCASSHQGWSNQPQHFGDGTRLSIL.